Listed here is a single TCR beta chain. Its antigen is unidentified. CDR3 length equals 13 residues. The V gene's germline CDR1 is MDHEN and CDR2 SYDVKM. Trimming took 8 bases from V and 0 from J, leaving 8 bases between them. This entry comes from a study of Ad26.COV2.S vaccination and SARS-CoV-2 variants. Study summary: Recipients of Ad26.COV2.S got it intramuscularly, once or twice 56 days apart. General study results and limits: Analytic work on TCR breadth and depth might have understated the full extent of total T cell responses. Vaccine recipients surpassed placebo recipients in spike-specific TCR breadth. Vaccinees and placebo recipients showed similar non-spike TCR breadth.

Described treatment: about 20 received Ad26.COV2.S at low or high dose, single or two shots; about five received placebo; per-sample allocation not given. It was on day 63 after the first vaccine or placebo injection that samples were taken. Using immunoSEQ multiplex PCR, the repertoire was profiled, and TCRdb retains in-frame clones only, with some absent. The repertoire includes approximately 500,000 clones, roughly 89% of them detected once, and roughly 12% sits in the top ten. Source: peripheral blood, taken in a trial of Ad26.COV2.S vaccine versus placebo. V is TRBV28 and J is TRBJ2-1; possibly TRBD2 for D (5 bases). The clonotype was recovered from a person aged 18-60 years who received the Ad26.COV2.S COVID-19 vaccine or a placebo. CDR3: CASEGLSYNEQFF. DNA of the CDR3: TGTGCCAGCGAGGGCCTCTCCTACAATGAGCAGTTCTTC.